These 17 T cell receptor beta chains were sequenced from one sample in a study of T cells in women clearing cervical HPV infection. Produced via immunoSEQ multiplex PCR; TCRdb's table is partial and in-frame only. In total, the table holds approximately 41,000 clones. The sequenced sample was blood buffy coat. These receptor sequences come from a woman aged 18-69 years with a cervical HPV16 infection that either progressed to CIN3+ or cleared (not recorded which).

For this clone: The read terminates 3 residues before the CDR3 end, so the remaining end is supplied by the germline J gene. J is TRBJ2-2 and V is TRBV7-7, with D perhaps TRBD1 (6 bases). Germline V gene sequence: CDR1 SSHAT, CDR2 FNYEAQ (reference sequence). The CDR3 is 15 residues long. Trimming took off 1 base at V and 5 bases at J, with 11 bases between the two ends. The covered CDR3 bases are TGTGCCAGCAGCTTAGTACAGGGATTGACCGGGGAG. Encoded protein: CASSLVQGLTGE. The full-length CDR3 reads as CASSLVQGLTGELFF. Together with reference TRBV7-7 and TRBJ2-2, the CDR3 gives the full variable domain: GAGVSQSPRYKVTKRGQDVTLRCDPISSHATLYWYQQALGQGPEFLTYFNYEAQPDKSGLPSDRFSAERPEGSISTLTIQRTEQRDSAMYRCASSLVQGLTGELFFGEGSRLTVL.

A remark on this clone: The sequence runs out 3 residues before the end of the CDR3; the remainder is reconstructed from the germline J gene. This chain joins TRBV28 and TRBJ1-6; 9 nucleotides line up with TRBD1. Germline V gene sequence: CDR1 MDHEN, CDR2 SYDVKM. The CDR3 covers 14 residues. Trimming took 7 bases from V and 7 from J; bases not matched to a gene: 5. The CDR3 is CASTPGQGNSPLHF. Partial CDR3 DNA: TGTGCCAGCACCCCGGGACAGGGAAATTCACCC.

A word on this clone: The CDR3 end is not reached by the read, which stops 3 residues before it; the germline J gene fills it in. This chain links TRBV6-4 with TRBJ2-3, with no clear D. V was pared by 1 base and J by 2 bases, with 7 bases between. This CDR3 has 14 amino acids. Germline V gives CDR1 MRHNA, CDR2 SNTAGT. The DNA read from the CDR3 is TGTGCCAGCAGTGACTTAGCCTTCACAGATACG. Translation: CASSDLAFTDT. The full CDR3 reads CASSDLAFTDTQYF.

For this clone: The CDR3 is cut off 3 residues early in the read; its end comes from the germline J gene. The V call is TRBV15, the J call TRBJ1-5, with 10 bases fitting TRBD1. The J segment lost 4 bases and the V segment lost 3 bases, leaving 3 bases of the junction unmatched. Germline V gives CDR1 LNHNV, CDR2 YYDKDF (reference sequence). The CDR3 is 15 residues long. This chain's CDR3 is CATSRDRGSNQPQHF. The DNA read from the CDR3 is TGTGCCACCAGCAGGGACAGGGGGTCAAATCAGCCC.

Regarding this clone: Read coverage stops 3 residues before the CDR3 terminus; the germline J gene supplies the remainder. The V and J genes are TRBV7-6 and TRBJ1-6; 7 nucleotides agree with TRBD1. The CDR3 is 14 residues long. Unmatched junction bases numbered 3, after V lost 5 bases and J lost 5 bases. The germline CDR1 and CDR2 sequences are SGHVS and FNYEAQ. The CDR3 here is CASSPDRDNSPLHF. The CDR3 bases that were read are TGTGCCAGCAGCCCCGACAGGGATAATTCACCC.

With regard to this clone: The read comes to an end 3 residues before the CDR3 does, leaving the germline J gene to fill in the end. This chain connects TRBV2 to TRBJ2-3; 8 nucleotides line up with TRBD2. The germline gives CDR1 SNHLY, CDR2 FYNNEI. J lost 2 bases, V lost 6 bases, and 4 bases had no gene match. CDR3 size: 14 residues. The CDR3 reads CASRGLGPTDTQYF. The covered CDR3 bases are TGTGCCAGCAGGGGACTAGGACCCACAGATACG.

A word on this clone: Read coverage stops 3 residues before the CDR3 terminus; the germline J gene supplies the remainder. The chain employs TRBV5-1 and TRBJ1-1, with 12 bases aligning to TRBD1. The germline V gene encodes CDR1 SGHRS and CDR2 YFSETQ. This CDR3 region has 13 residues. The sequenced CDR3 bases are TGCGCCAGCAGCGAGGGACAGGGGGCTCTT. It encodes CASSEGQGAL. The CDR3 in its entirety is CASSEGQGALAFF.

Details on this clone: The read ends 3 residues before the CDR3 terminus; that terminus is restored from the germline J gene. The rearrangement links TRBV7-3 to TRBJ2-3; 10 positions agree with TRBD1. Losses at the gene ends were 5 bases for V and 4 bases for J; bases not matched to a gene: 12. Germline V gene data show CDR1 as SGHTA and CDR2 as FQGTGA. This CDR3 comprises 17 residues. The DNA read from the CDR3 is TGTGCCAGCAGCCCAAAGGCGGACAGGGGGAGGGCAGATACG. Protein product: CASSPKADRGRADT. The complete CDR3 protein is CASSPKADRGRADTQYF.

The sequenced part of the CDR3 DNA is TGTGCCAGCAGCCCACACCTCTTTACAGGAACCGAGAACACTGAA. It encodes CASSPHLFTGTENTE. The full CDR3 is CASSPHLFTGTENTEAFF. The J gene is TRBJ1-1, the V gene TRBV14; weak D call: TRBD1 (5 bases). Coverage ceases 3 residues before the CDR3 finishes, and the germline J gene fills in the end. V shed 4 bases and J shed 1 base, with 22 bases lying between them. There are 18 residues in the CDR3. Germline lookup yields CDR1 SGHDN and CDR2 FVKESK.

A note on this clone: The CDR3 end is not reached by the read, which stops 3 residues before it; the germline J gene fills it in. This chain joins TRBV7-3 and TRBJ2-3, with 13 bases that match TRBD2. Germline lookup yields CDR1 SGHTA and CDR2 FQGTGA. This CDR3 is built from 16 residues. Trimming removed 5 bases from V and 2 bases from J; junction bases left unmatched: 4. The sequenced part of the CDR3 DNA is TGTGCCAGCAGCGCCGGGACTAGCGGGATCACAGATACG. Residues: CASSAGTSGITDT. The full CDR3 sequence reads CASSAGTSGITDTQYF.

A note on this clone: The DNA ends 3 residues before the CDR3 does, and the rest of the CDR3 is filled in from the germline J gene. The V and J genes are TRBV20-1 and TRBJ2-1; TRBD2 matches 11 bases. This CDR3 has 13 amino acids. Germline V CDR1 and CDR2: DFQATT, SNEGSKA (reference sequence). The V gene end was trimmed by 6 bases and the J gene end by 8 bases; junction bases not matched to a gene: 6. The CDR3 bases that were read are TGCAGTGCGCCGGCTAGCGGGAGGTATGAG. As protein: CSAPASGRYE. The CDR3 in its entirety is CSAPASGRYEQFF.

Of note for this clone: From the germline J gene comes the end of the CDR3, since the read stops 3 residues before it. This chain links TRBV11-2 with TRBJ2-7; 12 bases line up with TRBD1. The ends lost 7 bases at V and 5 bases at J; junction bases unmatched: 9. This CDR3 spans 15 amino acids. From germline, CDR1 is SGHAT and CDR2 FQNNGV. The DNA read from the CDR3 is TGTGCCAGCAAGACCGGGACAGGGGGCTACAACGAG. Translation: CASKTGTGGYNE. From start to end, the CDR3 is CASKTGTGGYNEQYF.

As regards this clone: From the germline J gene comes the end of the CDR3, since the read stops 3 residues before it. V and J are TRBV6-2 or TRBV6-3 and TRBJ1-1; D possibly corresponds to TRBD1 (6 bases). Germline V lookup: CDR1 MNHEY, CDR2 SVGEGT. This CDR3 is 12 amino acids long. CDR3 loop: CASSRTAAEAFF. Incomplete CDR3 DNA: TGTGCCAGCAGTAGGACAGCCGCCGAA.

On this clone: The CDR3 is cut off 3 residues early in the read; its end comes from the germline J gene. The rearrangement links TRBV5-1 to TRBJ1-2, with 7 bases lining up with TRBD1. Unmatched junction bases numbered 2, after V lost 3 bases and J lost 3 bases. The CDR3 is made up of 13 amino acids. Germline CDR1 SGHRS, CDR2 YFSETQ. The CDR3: CASSWDSYYGYTF. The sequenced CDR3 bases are TGCGCCAGCAGCTGGGACAGCTACTATGGC.

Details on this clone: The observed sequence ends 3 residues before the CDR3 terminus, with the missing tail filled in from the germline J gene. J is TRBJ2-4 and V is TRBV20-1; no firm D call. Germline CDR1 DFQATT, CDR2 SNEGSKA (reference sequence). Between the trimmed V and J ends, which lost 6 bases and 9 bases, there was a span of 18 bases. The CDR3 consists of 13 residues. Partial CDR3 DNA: TGCAGTGCCCCAAGCCTTATCCGCGGCATT. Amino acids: CSAPSLIRGI. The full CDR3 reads CSAPSLIRGIQYF.

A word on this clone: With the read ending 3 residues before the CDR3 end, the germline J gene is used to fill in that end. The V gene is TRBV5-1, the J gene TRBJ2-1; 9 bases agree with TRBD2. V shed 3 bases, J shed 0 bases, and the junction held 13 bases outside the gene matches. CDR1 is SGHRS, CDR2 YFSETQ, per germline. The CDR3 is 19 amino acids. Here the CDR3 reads CASSSLGLAGTSSYNEQFF. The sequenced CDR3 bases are TGCGCCAGCAGCTCCTTGGGGCTAGCGGGGACGAGCTCCTACAATGAG.

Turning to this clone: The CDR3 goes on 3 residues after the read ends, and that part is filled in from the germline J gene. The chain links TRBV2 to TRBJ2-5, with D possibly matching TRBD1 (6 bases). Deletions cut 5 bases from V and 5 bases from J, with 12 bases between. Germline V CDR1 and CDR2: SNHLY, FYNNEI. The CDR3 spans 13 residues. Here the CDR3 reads CASSLTRGETQYF. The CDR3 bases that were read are TGTGCCAGCAGTTTAACTAGGGGGGAGACC.